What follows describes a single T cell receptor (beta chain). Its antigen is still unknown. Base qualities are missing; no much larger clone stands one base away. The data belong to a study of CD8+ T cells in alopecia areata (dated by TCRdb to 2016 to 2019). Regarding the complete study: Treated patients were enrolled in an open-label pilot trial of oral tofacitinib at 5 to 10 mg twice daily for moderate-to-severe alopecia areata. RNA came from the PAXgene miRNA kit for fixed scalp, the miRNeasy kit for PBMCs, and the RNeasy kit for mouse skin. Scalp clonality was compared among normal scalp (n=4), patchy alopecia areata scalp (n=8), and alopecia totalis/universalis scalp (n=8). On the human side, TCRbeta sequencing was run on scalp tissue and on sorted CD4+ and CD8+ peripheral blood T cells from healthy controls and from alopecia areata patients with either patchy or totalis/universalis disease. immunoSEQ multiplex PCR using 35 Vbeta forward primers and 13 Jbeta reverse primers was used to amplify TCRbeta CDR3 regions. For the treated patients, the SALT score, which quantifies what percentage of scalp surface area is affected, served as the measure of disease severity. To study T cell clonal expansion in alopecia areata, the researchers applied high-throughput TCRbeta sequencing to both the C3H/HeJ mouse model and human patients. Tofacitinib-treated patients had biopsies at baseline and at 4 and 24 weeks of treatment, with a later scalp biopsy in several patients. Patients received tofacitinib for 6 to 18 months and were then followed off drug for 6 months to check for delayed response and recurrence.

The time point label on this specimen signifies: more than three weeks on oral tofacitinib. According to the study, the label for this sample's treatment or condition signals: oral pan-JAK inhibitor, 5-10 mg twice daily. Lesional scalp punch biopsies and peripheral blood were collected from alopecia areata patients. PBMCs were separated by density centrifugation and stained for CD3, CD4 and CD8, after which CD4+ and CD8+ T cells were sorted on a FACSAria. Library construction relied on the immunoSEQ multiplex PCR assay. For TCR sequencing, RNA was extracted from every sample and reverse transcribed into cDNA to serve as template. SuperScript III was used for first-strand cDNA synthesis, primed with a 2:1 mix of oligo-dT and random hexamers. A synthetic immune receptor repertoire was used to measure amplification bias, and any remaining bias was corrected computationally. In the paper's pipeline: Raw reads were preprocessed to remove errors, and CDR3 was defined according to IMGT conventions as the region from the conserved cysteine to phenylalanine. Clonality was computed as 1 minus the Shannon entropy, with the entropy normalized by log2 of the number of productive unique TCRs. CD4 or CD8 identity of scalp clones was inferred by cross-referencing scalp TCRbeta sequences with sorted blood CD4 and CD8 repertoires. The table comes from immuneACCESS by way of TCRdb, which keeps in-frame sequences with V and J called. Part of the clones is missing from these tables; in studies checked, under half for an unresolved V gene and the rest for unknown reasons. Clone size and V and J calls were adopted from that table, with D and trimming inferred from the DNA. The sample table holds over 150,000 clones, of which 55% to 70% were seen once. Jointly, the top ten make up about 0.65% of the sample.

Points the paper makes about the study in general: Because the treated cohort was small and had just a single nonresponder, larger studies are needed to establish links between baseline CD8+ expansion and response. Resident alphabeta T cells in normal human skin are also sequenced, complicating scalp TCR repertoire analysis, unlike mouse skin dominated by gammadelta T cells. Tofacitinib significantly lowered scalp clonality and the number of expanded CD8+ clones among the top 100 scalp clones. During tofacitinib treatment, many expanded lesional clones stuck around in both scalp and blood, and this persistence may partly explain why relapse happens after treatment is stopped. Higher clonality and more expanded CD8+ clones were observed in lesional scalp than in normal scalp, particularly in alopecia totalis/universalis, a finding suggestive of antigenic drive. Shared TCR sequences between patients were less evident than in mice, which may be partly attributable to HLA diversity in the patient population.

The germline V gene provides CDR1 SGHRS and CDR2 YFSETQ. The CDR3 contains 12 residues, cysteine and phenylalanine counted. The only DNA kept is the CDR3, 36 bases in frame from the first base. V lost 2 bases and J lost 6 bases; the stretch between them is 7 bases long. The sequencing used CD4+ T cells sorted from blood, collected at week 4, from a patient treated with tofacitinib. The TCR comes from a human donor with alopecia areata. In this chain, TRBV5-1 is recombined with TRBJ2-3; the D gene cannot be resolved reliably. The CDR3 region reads CASSFGGDTQYF. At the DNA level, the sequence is TGCGCCAGCAGCTTCGGTGGGGATACGCAGTATTTT.